These T cell receptor beta chains were read from a single sample in a study of blood T cell repertoires in COVID-19. Sequenced by immunoSEQ multiplex PCR; TCRdb stores in-frame clones only, minus some. In the table there are around 210,000 clones, approximately 85% of which are singletons. Sequencing was performed on peripheral blood. These receptors were taken from a man aged 45-65 years with COVID-19, enrolled during active disease. CDR3s include the opening cysteine and the closing phenylalanine or tryptophan. Fields, in order: D gene, V gene, clone size, J gene, CDR3 DNA, CDR3 protein. D genes are given only for firm matches. Some rows have no size entry. The others give once, few or many, or a class for an expanded clone.

D gene: NA; V gene: TRBV4-1; clone size: NA; J gene: TRBJ1-1; CDR3 DNA: TGCGCCAGCAGCCAAGTCGCGGGGGACACTGAAGCTTTCTTT; CDR3 protein: CASSQVAGDTEAFF
D gene: NA; V gene: TRBV7-2; clone size: few; J gene: TRBJ1-2; CDR3 DNA: TGTGCCAGCAGAGGCGGCCAGGGCCACTACTATGGCTACACCTTC; CDR3 protein: CASRGGQGHYYGYTF
D gene: TRBD1; V gene: TRBV13; clone size: few; J gene: TRBJ1-6; CDR3 DNA: TGTGCCAGCAGCTCCCGGGGACAGGGCTTATATAATTCACCCCTCCACTTT; CDR3 protein: CASSSRGQGLYNSPLHF
D gene: NA; V gene: TRBV19; clone size: NA; J gene: TRBJ2-3; CDR3 DNA: TGTGCCAGCCGGGACTTCCGACCCCCAGATACGCAGTATTTT; CDR3 protein: CASRDFRPPDTQYF
D gene: TRBD2; V gene: TRBV7-3; clone size: NA; J gene: TRBJ2-3; CDR3 DNA: TGTGCCAGCAGCTTAAGAAGCGGGGGGGGCACAGATACGCAGTATTTT; CDR3 protein: CASSLRSGGGTDTQYF
D gene: TRBD1; V gene: TRBV4-3; clone size: NA; J gene: TRBJ2-3; CDR3 DNA: TGCGCCAGCAGCCCCCGGACAGGGTCAGATACGCAGTATTTT; CDR3 protein: CASSPRTGSDTQYF
D gene: NA; V gene: TRBV15; clone size: NA; J gene: TRBJ1-3; CDR3 DNA: TGTGCCACCAGCCCGGGGTTAGGAAACACCATATATTTT; CDR3 protein: CATSPGLGNTIYF
D gene: NA; V gene: TRBV28; clone size: NA; J gene: TRBJ1-2; CDR3 DNA: TGTGCCAGCAGCCCCAGTGGGGGACAAAACTATGGCTACACCTTC; CDR3 protein: CASSPSGGQNYGYTF
D gene: NA; V gene: TRBV12-5; clone size: NA; J gene: TRBJ1-5; CDR3 DNA: TGTGCTAGTGCATTTAAAGGGACTGCCAGCAATCAGCCCCAGCATTTT; CDR3 protein: CASAFKGTASNQPQHF
D gene: TRBD1; V gene: TRBV5-4; clone size: NA; J gene: TRBJ2-7; CDR3 DNA: TGTGCCAGCAGCTACGACGGACCATGGACAGGGGGCGCGTGGGCCTACGAGCAGTACTTC; CDR3 protein: CASSYDGPWTGGAWAYEQYF
D gene: NA; V gene: TRBV19; clone size: NA; J gene: TRBJ2-3; CDR3 DNA: TGTGCCAGTAGTATTGTGGGCTACCGCACAGATACGCAGTATTTT; CDR3 protein: CASSIVGYRTDTQYF
D gene: NA; V gene: TRBV5-1; clone size: NA; J gene: TRBJ2-2; CDR3 DNA: TGCGCCAGCAGCTTGGTCAGCGGGGAGCTGTTTTTT; CDR3 protein: CASSLVSGELFF
D gene: TRBD1; V gene: TRBV28; clone size: once; J gene: TRBJ1-4; CDR3 DNA: TGTGCCAGCAGCCCTGCGGGACAGAAGAATGAAAAACTGTTTTTT; CDR3 protein: CASSPAGQKNEKLFF
D gene: NA; V gene: TRBV30; clone size: NA; J gene: TRBJ2-7; CDR3 DNA: TGTGCCTGGAGGAGAGAGTACGAGCAGTACTTC; CDR3 protein: CAWRREYEQYF
D gene: TRBD2; V gene: TRBV6-5; clone size: NA; J gene: TRBJ2-5; CDR3 DNA: TGTGCCAGCAGTTACTTGGGACTAGCGGAAGAGACCCAGTACTTC; CDR3 protein: CASSYLGLAEETQYF
D gene: TRBD1; V gene: TRBV11-2; clone size: NA; J gene: TRBJ1-2; CDR3 DNA: TGTGCCAGCAGCTTAGTGGAGGGGGCAGAACCTAACTATGGCTACACCTTC; CDR3 protein: CASSLVEGAEPNYGYTF
D gene: NA; V gene: TRBV7-6; clone size: few; J gene: TRBJ2-5; CDR3 DNA: TGTGCCAGCAGCTTAGCGGGTAGCAGGGGAGAGACCCAGTACTTC; CDR3 protein: CASSLAGSRGETQYF
D gene: TRBD1; V gene: TRBV12-3/TRBV12-4; clone size: few; J gene: TRBJ1-2; CDR3 DNA: TGTGCCAGCAGTCAAAGGGGACAGTGGGGCTACACCTTC; CDR3 protein: CASSQRGQWGYTF
D gene: NA; V gene: TRBV13; clone size: few; J gene: TRBJ1-6; CDR3 DNA: TGTGCCAGCTCTCCGGGGGGTGCGGGTAATTCACCCCTCCACTTT; CDR3 protein: CASSPGGAGNSPLHF
D gene: NA; V gene: TRBV9; clone size: NA; J gene: TRBJ2-7; CDR3 DNA: TGTGCCAGCAGCCCTCCGACAGATACCTACGAGCAGTACTTC; CDR3 protein: CASSPPTDTYEQYF
D gene: NA; V gene: TRBV10-1; clone size: NA; J gene: TRBJ2-1; CDR3 DNA: TGCGCCAGCAGTGAAGTGGGGGGGCCGGTTAATGAGCAGTTCTTC; CDR3 protein: CASSEVGGPVNEQFF
D gene: TRBD1; V gene: TRBV2; clone size: NA; J gene: TRBJ2-7; CDR3 DNA: TGTGCCAGCCTTCGGGACAGCCTCTCCTACGAGCAGTACTTC; CDR3 protein: CASLRDSLSYEQYF
D gene: NA; V gene: TRBV7-6; clone size: NA; J gene: TRBJ2-7; CDR3 DNA: TGTGCCAGCAGCCCCACGACTATCTCCTACGAGCAGTACTTC; CDR3 protein: CASSPTTISYEQYF
D gene: NA; V gene: TRBV28; clone size: NA; J gene: TRBJ1-5; CDR3 DNA: TGTGCCAGCAGTTTAGCGTCGGCGGGCAATCAGCCCCAGCATTTT; CDR3 protein: CASSLASAGNQPQHF
D gene: NA; V gene: TRBV4-1; clone size: NA; J gene: TRBJ1-3; CDR3 DNA: TGCGCCAGCAGCCAAGATGAGAACAGGGTGAGAGGAAACACCATATATTTT; CDR3 protein: CASSQDENRVRGNTIYF
D gene: NA; V gene: TRBV27; clone size: NA; J gene: TRBJ2-3; CDR3 DNA: TGTGCCAGCAGACAGGCTGGGGGGAGCACAGATACGCAGTATTTT; CDR3 protein: CASRQAGGSTDTQYF
D gene: TRBD1; V gene: TRBV19; clone size: NA; J gene: TRBJ2-1; CDR3 DNA: TGTGCCAGTAGTATCGGACAGGGGTTGGATGAGCAGTTCTTC; CDR3 protein: CASSIGQGLDEQFF
D gene: NA; V gene: TRBV18; clone size: few; J gene: TRBJ1-1; CDR3 DNA: TGTGCCAGCTCTAGGCAGGGACAGAACACTGAAGCTTTCTTT; CDR3 protein: CASSRQGQNTEAFF
D gene: TRBD2; V gene: TRBV28; clone size: NA; J gene: TRBJ2-1; CDR3 DNA: TGTGCCAGCAGTTTACCCCCACTAGCGGGGGGGAACAATGAGCAGTTCTTC; CDR3 protein: CASSLPPLAGGNNEQFF
D gene: TRBD2; V gene: TRBV5-1; clone size: NA; J gene: TRBJ2-3; CDR3 DNA: TGCGCCAGCAGGACTAGCCCCACAGATACGCAGTATTTT; CDR3 protein: CASRTSPTDTQYF
D gene: NA; V gene: TRBV10-3; clone size: NA; J gene: TRBJ1-6; CDR3 DNA: TGTGCCGTAGGACAGAGGAATTCACCCCTCCACTTT; CDR3 protein: CAVGQRNSPLHF
D gene: NA; V gene: TRBV5-5; clone size: once; J gene: TRBJ2-7; CDR3 DNA: TGTGCCAGCAGCCTACAGGGATACGAGCAGTACTTC; CDR3 protein: CASSLQGYEQYF
D gene: TRBD1; V gene: TRBV24-1; clone size: NA; J gene: TRBJ2-1; CDR3 DNA: TGTGCCACCAGTCCCACCGGGACAGGCTACAATGAGCAGTTCTTC; CDR3 protein: CATSPTGTGYNEQFF
D gene: TRBD1; V gene: TRBV24-1; clone size: once; J gene: TRBJ1-2; CDR3 DNA: TGTGCCACCAGTGATCGAGAGGGGGCGCATAAGGGTGGCTACACCTTC; CDR3 protein: CATSDREGAHKGGYTF
D gene: NA; V gene: TRBV29-1; clone size: NA; J gene: TRBJ2-7; CDR3 DNA: TGCAGCGTCGAAACTCCCTCCTACGAGCAGTACTTC; CDR3 protein: CSVETPSYEQYF
D gene: TRBD1; V gene: TRBV11-2; clone size: NA; J gene: TRBJ1-1; CDR3 DNA: TGTGCCAGCAGCTCAAGTGACAGGGGAGGGACTGAAGCTTTCTTT; CDR3 protein: CASSSSDRGGTEAFF
D gene: TRBD1; V gene: TRBV7-9; clone size: NA; J gene: TRBJ2-5; CDR3 DNA: TGTGCCAGCAGCACCGGGACAGAATTCCAAGAGACCCAGTACTTC; CDR3 protein: CASSTGTEFQETQYF
D gene: NA; V gene: TRBV5-1; clone size: NA; J gene: TRBJ1-1; CDR3 DNA: TGCGCCAGCAGCTCCCTGACAGGAGCCATGAACACTGAAGCTTTCTTT; CDR3 protein: CASSSLTGAMNTEAFF
D gene: NA; V gene: TRBV11-2; clone size: NA; J gene: TRBJ1-2; CDR3 DNA: TGTGCCAGCAGCTCCAGGGGAGCGTATGGCTACACCTTC; CDR3 protein: CASSSRGAYGYTF
D gene: NA; V gene: TRBV12-3/TRBV12-4; clone size: NA; J gene: TRBJ2-7; CDR3 DNA: TGTGCCAGCAGTTTGAATCGGTACGAGCAGTACTTC; CDR3 protein: CASSLNRYEQYF
D gene: NA; V gene: TRBV7-3; clone size: NA; J gene: TRBJ1-6; CDR3 DNA: TGTGCCAGCAGCCTTCCAGGGAAGTCACCCCTCCACTTT; CDR3 protein: CASSLPGKSPLHF
D gene: NA; V gene: TRBV18; clone size: NA; J gene: TRBJ2-5; CDR3 DNA: TGTGCCAGCTCACCGGCGGGGGCCCCGGAGACCCAGTACTTC; CDR3 protein: CASSPAGAPETQYF
D gene: NA; V gene: TRBV3-1/TRBV3-2; clone size: NA; J gene: TRBJ2-7; CDR3 DNA: TGTGCCAGCAGCCAAGATTTGACAGGCGGTGAGCAGTACTTC; CDR3 protein: CASSQDLTGGEQYF
D gene: TRBD1; V gene: TRBV7-2; clone size: NA; J gene: TRBJ1-6; CDR3 DNA: TGTGCCAGCAGCGCAAGGACAGGCTTGTCACCCCTCCACTTT; CDR3 protein: CASSARTGLSPLHF
D gene: TRBD2; V gene: TRBV7-2; clone size: NA; J gene: TRBJ2-1; CDR3 DNA: TGTGCCAGCAGCTTAGTGTCGCGGGGGGTTTACAATGAGCAGTTCTTC; CDR3 protein: CASSLVSRGVYNEQFF
D gene: NA; V gene: TRBV3-1/TRBV3-2; clone size: once; J gene: TRBJ1-3; CDR3 DNA: TGTGCCAGCAGCCAACAAACAGTAAGCTCTGGAAACACCATATATTTT; CDR3 protein: CASSQQTVSSGNTIYF